Described below is a single TCR beta chain sequence and its context. It was at deep level that the assay was run. Clones were read by immunoSEQ multiplex PCR, and TCRdb kept only the in-frame ones, dropping some. This table has about 700,000 clones, over 65% appearing once. Trimming took off 1 base at V and 3 bases at J, with 10 bases between the two ends. Germline V gives CDR1 SEHNR, CDR2 FQNEAQ (reference sequence). This CDR3 contains 14 residues. The data stem from a study of shared clonotypes between healthy human individuals. At the level of the study: The composition of the donors was a couple of women and a few men aged 18 to 49. A donor's plate count was three for CD4 naive and three for CD4 memory; CD8 naive had two and CD8 memory one.

The sequencing input was memory CD4+ T cells sorted from blood. Subset specified: CD45RA-negative fraction. This chain joins TRBV7-9 and TRBJ2-7; TRBD1 is a possible D gene (6 bases). The receptor comes from a woman between 25 and 40 years old in good health. CDR3 region: CASSLVGALYEQYF. CDR3 nucleotide sequence: TGTGCCAGCAGCTTAGTGGGGGCCCTCTACGAGCAGTACTTC. Full variable domain (remainder filled in from reference TRBV7-9 and TRBJ2-7): DTGVSQNPRHKITKRGQNVTFRCDPISEHNRLYWYRQTLGQGPEFLTYFQNEAQLEKSRLLSDRFSAERPKGSFSTLEIQRTEQGDSAMYLCASSLVGALYEQYFGPGTRLTVT.